The 10 T cell receptor beta chains below come from one sample, sequenced in a study of neoadjuvant nivolumab and ipilimumab in lung cancer. Profiled with immunoSEQ multiplex PCR; TCRdb holds only in-frame clones, not every one. The sample records about 8,100 clones, roughly 80% being singletons. The source material was adjacent normal lung tissue, sampled after neoadjuvant nivolumab, alone or with ipilimumab, at or shortly before surgery. Every receptor here comes from an adult with non-small cell lung cancer.

The chain has TRBV6-5 and TRBJ1-1; 9 nucleotides agree with TRBD1. Germline CDR1 MNHEY, CDR2 SVGAGI. Trimming removed 4 bases from V and 4 bases from J; junction bases left unmatched: 4. The CDR3 spans 14 residues. In nucleotides, the CDR3 is TGTGCCAGCAGTTCGGACAGGGGTAGCACTGAAGCTTTCTTT. Translating gives CASSSDRGSTEAFF.

The J gene is TRBJ1-5, the V gene TRBV9; maybe TRBD1 (6 bases). The V gene's germline CDR1 is SGDLS and CDR2 YYNGEE. The ends were cut back, 0 bases at V and 8 bases at J, with 12 bases in the middle. This CDR3 has 14 amino acids. CDR3 coding DNA: TGTGCCAGCAGCGTAGCGGGGGGCACTGAGCCCCAGCATTTT. This codes for CASSVAGGTEPQHF.

The gene calls are TRBV28 and TRBJ2-7; 7 bases line up with TRBD1. Germline lookup yields CDR1 MDHEN and CDR2 SYDVKM. J lost 2 bases, V lost 0 bases, and 4 bases had no gene match. The CDR3 has 15 amino acids. This CDR3 reads CASSLWGQLTYEQYF. The CDR3 DNA reads TGTGCCAGCAGTTTATGGGGACAGCTCACCTACGAGCAGTACTTC.

This clone occurred once. The chain combines TRBV10-3 with TRBJ2-1; D might be TRBD1 (6 bases). CDR3 length: 15 amino acids. CDR1 ENHRY and CDR2 SYGVKD come from the germline V gene. V lost 6 bases to trimming and J lost 0 bases, with 12 bases between them. CDR3 amino acids: CAIRPGQSSYNEQFF. For the CDR3, the DNA is TGTGCCATCAGGCCCGGACAGAGCTCCTACAATGAGCAGTTCTTC.

The chain joins TRBV28 to TRBJ2-7; no clear D gene. CDR3 length: 15 amino acids. Trimming shortened V by 5 bases and J by 0 bases, and 14 bases separated the two germline ends. Germline V CDR1 and CDR2: MDHEN, SYDVKM. DNA for the CDR3: TGTGCCAGCAGTCCCCCCCTGGCGGTCTCCTACGAGCAGTACTTC. This encodes CASSPPLAVSYEQYF.

The sample holds a few counts of this clone. Germline and junction disagree at one end, which may indicate a read error. In DNA, the CDR3 is TGTGCCAGCAGGGAAGCTGGCTTCAATCAGCCCCAGCATTTT. Protein sequence: CASREAGFNQPQHF. V usage is TRBV2 and J usage is TRBJ1-5; D gene unclear. CDR1 SNHLY and CDR2 FYNNEI come from the germline V gene. The CDR3 is 14 residues long.

The chain links TRBV9 to TRBJ1-1; D gene uncertain. Germline CDR1 and CDR2: SGDLS and YYNGEE. V lost 4 bases and J 6 bases, leaving 13 bases between the germline ends. The CDR3 totals 13 residues. CDR3 nucleotides: TGTGCCAGCAGCAGAGGAAGCGGGCCTGAAGCTTTCTTT. Translated, it gives CASSRGSGPEAFF.

This clone was seen only a few times. The V gene is TRBV5-6, the J gene TRBJ2-5; 8 nucleotides agree with TRBD2. Unmatched junction bases numbered 11, after V lost 0 bases and J lost 4 bases. Germline V CDR1 and CDR2: SGHDT, YYEEEE. CDR3 size: 17 residues. The CDR3 reads CASSLAGERGGRETQYF. In DNA, the CDR3 is TGTGCCAGCAGCTTGGCCGGGGAACGGGGGGGCCGAGAGACCCAGTACTTC.

The chain recombines TRBV30 with TRBJ1-3; 7 bases line up with TRBD1. CDR1 is GTSNPN, CDR2 SVGIG, per germline (reference sequence). J gave up 4 bases and V 2 bases, and 5 bases lay outside the gene matches. The length of the CDR3 is 14 residues. CDR3 sequence (DNA): TGTGCCTGGAGTTCCGGGACAGTAGGAAACACCATATATTTT. Protein product: CAWSSGTVGNTIYF.

This chain links TRBV6-1 with TRBJ2-7; D call uncertain. CDR3 length: 14 amino acids. Germline CDR1 MNHNS, CDR2 SASEGT. Trimming shortened V by 3 bases and J by 0 bases, and 9 bases separated the two germline ends. This CDR3 reads CASSDDGYSYEQYF. Here the CDR3 DNA reads TGTGCCAGCAGTGACGACGGCTACTCCTACGAGCAGTACTTC.